This entry is about one TCR beta chain. Trimming at V came to 4 bases and at J to 0 bases, leaving 6 bases not matched to a gene. This CDR3 is built from 16 residues. From germline, CDR1 is GTSNPN and CDR2 SVGIG (reference sequence). The data were taken from a study of CD8+ T cells in alopecia areata. The sample's treatment: oral pan-JAK inhibitor, 5-10 mg twice daily. Patients with alopecia areata provided lesional scalp punch biopsies as well as peripheral blood. Investigators isolated RNA and reverse transcribed it into cDNA to act as the sequencing template. Sequencing was performed with immunoSEQ multiplex PCR; in TCRdb, only in-frame clones are kept and a portion is missing. The sample has 200,000 or so clones; 58% are singletons.

This specimen was CD4+ T cells sorted from blood, taken at week 24, from a patient treated with tofacitinib. The sequence was collected from a human donor with alopecia areata. The V call is TRBV30, the J call TRBJ2-6, with 7 bases fitting TRBD1. The CDR3 reads CAWTGGPYSGANVLTF. In DNA form, the CDR3 reads TGTGCCTGGACAGGGGGACCCTACTCTGGGGCCAACGTCCTGACTTTC.